There are a few counts of the clone carrying this TCR beta chain. Its antigen is currently unknown. Measured with immunoSEQ multiplex PCR; TCRdb has only the in-frame clones, and not every one. In the table there are around 12,000 clones, about 81% of which are singletons. This entry is derived from a study of blood T cell dynamics during melanoma immunotherapy. Regarding time point: pre-treatment baseline. No patient had earlier systemic cancer treatment, concurrent immunosuppressants, or another active cancer. Regarding the study as a whole: The study could not tell melanoma-specific clones from general immune activation.

The CDR3 has 15 residues. Germline V CDR1 and CDR2: LNHDA, SQIVND (reference sequence). Deletions cut 0 bases from V and 4 bases from J, with 12 bases between. The chain uses TRBV19 and TRBJ1-2; no firm D call. The sequences come from blood, collected from a patient treated with checkpoint blockade. The source is a human donor with melanoma. The DNA of the CDR3 is TGTGCCAGTAGTATAGATCTCCAAACAGCCTATGGCTACACCTTC. Residues: CASSIDLQTAYGYTF.